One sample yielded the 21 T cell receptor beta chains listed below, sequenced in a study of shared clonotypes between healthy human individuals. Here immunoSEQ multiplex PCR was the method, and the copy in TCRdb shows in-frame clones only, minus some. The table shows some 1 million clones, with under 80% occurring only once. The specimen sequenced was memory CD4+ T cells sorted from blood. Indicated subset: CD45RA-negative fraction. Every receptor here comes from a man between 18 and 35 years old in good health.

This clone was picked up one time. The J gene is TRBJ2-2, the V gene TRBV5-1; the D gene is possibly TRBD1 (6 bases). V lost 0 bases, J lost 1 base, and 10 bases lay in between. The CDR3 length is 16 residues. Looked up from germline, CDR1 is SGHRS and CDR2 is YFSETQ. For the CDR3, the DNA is TGCGCCAGCAGCTTGGCGCAGGGGCTGAACACCGGGGAGCTGTTTTTT. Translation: CASSLAQGLNTGELFF. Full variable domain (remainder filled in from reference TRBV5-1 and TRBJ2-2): KAGVTQTPRYLIKTRGQQVTLSCSPISGHRSVSWYQQTPGQGLQFLFEYFSETQRNKGNFPGRFSGRQFSNSRSEMNVSTLELGDSALYLCASSLAQGLNTGELFFGEGSRLTVL.

The CDR3 bases are TGCGCCAGCAGTTTTGGTCTGGAGGGAGAGACCCAGTACTTC. Amino acids: CASSFGLEGETQYF. This chain uses TRBV5-1 with TRBJ2-5, with D perhaps TRBD2 (6 bases). The CDR3 loop spans 14 amino acids. Between the trimmed V and J ends, which lost 5 bases and 4 bases, there was a span of 15 bases. Looked up from germline, CDR1 is SGHRS and CDR2 is YFSETQ.

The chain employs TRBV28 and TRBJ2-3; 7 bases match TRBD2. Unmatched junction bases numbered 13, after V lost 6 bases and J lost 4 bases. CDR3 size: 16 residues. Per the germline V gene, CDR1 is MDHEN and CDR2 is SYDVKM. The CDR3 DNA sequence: TGTGCCAGCAGCCCCTTCGGGAGGCGAGGGGCAGATACGCAGTATTTT. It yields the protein CASSPFGRRGADTQYF.

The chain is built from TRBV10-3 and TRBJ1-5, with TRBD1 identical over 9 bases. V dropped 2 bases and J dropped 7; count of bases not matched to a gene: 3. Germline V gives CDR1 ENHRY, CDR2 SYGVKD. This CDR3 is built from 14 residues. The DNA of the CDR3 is TGTGCCATCAGTGAGGGACAGGGGCACCAGCCCCAGCATTTT. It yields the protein CAISEGQGHQPQHF.

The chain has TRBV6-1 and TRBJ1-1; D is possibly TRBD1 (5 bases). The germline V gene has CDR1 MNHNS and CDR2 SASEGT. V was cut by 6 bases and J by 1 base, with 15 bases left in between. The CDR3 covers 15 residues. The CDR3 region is CASSESGGRNTEAFF. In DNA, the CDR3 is TGTGCCAGCAGCGAATCTGGGGGGAGGAACACTGAAGCTTTCTTT.

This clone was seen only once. DNA for the CDR3: TGTGCCAGCAGAACAGGAGCGCCAGAGACCCAGTACTTC. Encoded protein: CASRTGAPETQYF. The chain joins TRBV28 to TRBJ2-5, with D possibly TRBD1 on 5 matching bases. Trimming removed 6 bases from V and 4 bases from J, with 12 bases in between. The CDR3 is made up of 13 amino acids. Per germline, CDR1 MDHEN and CDR2 SYDVKM.

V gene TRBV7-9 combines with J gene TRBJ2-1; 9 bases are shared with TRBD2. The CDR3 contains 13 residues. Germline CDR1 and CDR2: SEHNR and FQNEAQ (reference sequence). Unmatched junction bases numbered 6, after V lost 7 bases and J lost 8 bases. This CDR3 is CASNKREVYEQFF. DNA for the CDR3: TGTGCCAGCAACAAGCGGGAGGTCTATGAGCAGTTCTTC. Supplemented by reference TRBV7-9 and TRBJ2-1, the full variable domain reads DTGVSQNPRHKITKRGQNVTFRCDPISEHNRLYWYRQTLGQGPEFLTYFQNEAQLEKSRLLSDRFSAERPKGSFSTLEIQRTEQGDSAMYLCASNKREVYEQFFGPGTRLTVL.

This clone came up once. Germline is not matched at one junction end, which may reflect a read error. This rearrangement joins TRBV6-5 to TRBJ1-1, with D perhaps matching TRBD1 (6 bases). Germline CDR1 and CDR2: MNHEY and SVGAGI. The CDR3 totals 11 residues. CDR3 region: CASQGNAEAFF. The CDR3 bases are TGTGCCAGCCAGGGGAACGCTGAAGCTTTCTTT.

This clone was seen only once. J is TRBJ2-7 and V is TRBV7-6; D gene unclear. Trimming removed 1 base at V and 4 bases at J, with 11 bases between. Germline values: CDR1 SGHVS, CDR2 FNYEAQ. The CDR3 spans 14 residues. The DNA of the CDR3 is TGTGCCAGCAGCTTAGTCGGCAGAATATACGAGCAGTACTTC. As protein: CASSLVGRIYEQYF. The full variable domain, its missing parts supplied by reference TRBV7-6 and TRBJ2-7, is GAGVSQSPRYKVTKRGQDVALRCDPISGHVSLYWYRQALGQGPEFLTYFNYEAQQDKSGLPNDRFSAERPEGSISTLTIQRTEQRDSAMYRCASSLVGRIYEQYFGPGTRLTVT.

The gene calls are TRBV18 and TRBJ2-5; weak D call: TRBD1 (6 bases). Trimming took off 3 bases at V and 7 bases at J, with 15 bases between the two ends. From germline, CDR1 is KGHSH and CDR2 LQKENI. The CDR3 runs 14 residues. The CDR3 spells CASSPETGPGTQYF. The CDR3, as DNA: TGTGCCAGCTCACCCGAGACAGGTCCGGGGACCCAGTACTTC. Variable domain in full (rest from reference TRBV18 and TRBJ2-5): NAGVMQNPRHLVRRRGQEARLRCSPMKGHSHVYWYRQLPEEGLKFMVYLQKENIIDESGMPKERFSAEFPKEGPSILRIQQVVRGDSAAYFCASSPETGPGTQYFGPGTRLLVL.

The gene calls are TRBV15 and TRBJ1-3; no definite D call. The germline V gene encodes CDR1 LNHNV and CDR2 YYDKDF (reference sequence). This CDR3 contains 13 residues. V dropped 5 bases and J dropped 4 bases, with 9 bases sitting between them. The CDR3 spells CATSPHGGNTIYF. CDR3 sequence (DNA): TGTGCCACCAGCCCCCATGGCGGAAACACCATATATTTT.

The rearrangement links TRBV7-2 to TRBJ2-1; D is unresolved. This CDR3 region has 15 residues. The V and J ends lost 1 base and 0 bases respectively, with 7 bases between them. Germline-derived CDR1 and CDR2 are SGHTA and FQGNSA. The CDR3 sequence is CASSLDLGSYNEQFF. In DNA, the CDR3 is TGTGCCAGCAGCTTAGACTTGGGCTCCTACAATGAGCAGTTCTTC.

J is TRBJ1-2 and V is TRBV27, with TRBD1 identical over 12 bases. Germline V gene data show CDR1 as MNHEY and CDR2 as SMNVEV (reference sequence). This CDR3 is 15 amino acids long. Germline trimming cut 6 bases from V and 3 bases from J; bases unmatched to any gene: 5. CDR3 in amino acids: CASRSGTGGYYGYTF. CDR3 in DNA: TGTGCCAGCAGATCGGGGACAGGGGGCTACTATGGCTACACCTTC.

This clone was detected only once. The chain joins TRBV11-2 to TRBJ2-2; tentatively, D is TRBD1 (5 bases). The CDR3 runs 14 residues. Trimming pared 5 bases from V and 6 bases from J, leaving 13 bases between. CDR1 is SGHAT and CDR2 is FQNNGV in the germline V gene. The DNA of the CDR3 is TGTGCCAGCAGCCCCATCTGGGGCGCCGGGGAGCTGTTTTTT. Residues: CASSPIWGAGELFF.

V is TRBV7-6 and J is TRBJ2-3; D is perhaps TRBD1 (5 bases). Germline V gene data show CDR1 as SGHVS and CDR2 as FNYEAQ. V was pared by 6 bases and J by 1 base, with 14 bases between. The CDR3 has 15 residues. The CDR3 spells CASSYARQRTDTQYF. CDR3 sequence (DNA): TGTGCCAGCAGTTACGCCCGACAGCGCACAGATACGCAGTATTTT.

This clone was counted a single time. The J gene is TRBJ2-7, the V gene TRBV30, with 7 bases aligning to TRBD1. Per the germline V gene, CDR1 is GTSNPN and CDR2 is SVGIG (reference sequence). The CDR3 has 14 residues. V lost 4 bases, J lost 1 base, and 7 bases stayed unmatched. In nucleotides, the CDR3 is TGTGCCTGGAACCGGGACAGAAATTCCTACGAGCAGTACTTC. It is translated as CAWNRDRNSYEQYF.

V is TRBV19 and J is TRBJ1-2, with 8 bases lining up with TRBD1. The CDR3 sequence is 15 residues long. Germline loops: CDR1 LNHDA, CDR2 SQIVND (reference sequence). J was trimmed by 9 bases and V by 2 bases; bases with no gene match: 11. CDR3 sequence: CASSIPTQGQGSYTF. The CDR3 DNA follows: TGTGCCAGTAGTATACCGACTCAAGGACAGGGAAGCTACACCTTC.

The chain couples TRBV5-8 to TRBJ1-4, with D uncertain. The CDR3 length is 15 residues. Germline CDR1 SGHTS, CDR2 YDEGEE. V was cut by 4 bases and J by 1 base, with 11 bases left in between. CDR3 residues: CASSARHGTNEKLFF. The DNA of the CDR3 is TGTGCCAGCAGCGCCCGACATGGAACTAATGAAAAACTGTTTTTT.

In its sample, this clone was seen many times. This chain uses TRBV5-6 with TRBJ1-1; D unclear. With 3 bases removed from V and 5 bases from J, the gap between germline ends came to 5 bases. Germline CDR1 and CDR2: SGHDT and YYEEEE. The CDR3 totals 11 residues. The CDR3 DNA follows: TGTGCCAGCAGCTCTTGGACTGAAGCTTTCTTT. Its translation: CASSSWTEAFF.

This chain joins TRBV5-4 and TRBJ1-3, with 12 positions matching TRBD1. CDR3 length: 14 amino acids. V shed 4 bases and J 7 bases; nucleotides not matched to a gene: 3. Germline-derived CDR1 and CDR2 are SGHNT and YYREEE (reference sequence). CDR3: CASSLGQGANTIYF. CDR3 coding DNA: TGTGCCAGCAGCCTGGGACAGGGGGCGAACACCATATATTTT.

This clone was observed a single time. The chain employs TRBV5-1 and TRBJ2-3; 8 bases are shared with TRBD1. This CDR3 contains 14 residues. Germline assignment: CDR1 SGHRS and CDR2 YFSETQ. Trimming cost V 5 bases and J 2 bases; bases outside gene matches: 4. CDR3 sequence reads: CASRTGAHTDTQYF. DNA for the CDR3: TGCGCCAGCAGGACAGGGGCTCACACAGATACGCAGTATTTT.